This paragraph covers one TCR beta chain sequence. The data belong to a study of blood T cell repertoires in COVID-19. Study overall: T cells, B-cell-depleted T cells, or PBMCs provided the cDNA or gDNA that served as material.

Source study methods: By means of reference gene primer amplification, nucleated cell counts were estimated. Some clones are missing from TCRdb's copy, which holds only in-frame ones; the method was immunoSEQ multiplex PCR. D and trimming come from the DNA, and the V and J calls and clone size come from that table. The repertoire holds under 250,000 clones, with less than 85% as singletons. CDR3 length equals 14 residues. CDR1 is MNHEY and CDR2 is SVGAGI in the germline V gene. V was clipped by 2 bases and J by 0 bases, with 8 bases between them. Individuals drawn from around 25 US areas were roughly 18 to 100 years old.

The V and J genes are TRBV6-5 and TRBJ2-7; no reliable D call. The clonotype comes from a man aged 55 to 69 who had recovered from COVID-19. Sequencing input: PBMCs or T cells enriched from blood (not recorded which). The CDR3 coding sequence is TGTGCCAGCAGTTACGATCAAGCCTCCTACGAGCAGTACTTC. It yields the protein CASSYDQASYEQYF.